The rows below give T cell receptor beta chains drawn from one sample of a study of blood T cell repertoires in COVID-19. Produced via immunoSEQ multiplex PCR; TCRdb's table is partial and in-frame only. Among roughly 300,000 clones listed, 87% were seen once. The sample comprised PBMCs or T cells enriched from blood (not recorded which). These receptors originate from a woman aged 30 to 39 who had recovered from COVID-19. Each CDR3 is given with its conserved first and last residue. A D gene is named only where the DNA matches it firmly. Expanded clones get a size class; other rows say once, few or many, or leave the size out.

CDR3 protein	CDR3 DNA	J gene	clone size	V gene	D gene
CASSRRSITGYTF	TGTGCCTCATCACGCAGGTCCATTACCGGCTACACCTTC	TRBJ1-2	NA	TRBV28	NA
CASSTRDFVETQYF	TGTGCCAGTAGTACTCGGGACTTTGTGGAGACCCAGTACTTC	TRBJ2-5	NA	TRBV19	NA
CAIQAGVSTEAFF	TGTGCCATCCAAGCAGGGGTGAGCACTGAAGCTTTCTTT	TRBJ1-1	NA	TRBV10-3	NA
CASSDLGDWTGYNSPLHF	TGTGCCAGCAGCGATCTTGGGGATTGGACAGGCTATAATTCACCCCTCCACTTT	TRBJ1-6	NA	TRBV27	TRBD1
CASSSSLGGNYGYTF	TGTGCCAGCAGTTCCTCCCTGGGAGGGAACTATGGCTACACCTTC	TRBJ1-2	once	TRBV27	NA
CASSPVGGGVLFGEQYF	TGTGCCAGCAGCCCTGTTGGCGGGGGGGTTCTTTTCGGCGAGCAGTACTTC	TRBJ2-7	NA	TRBV9	TRBD2
CASSLDRMTDTQYF	TGTGCCAGCAGCTTGGACAGGATGACAGATACGCAGTATTTT	TRBJ2-3	NA	TRBV5-4	NA
CASSSGGLYYGYTF	TGTGCCAGCTCATCAGGGGGCCTCTACTATGGCTACACCTTC	TRBJ1-2	NA	TRBV18	TRBD1
CASSLEFGRGSYEQYF	TGTGCCAGCAGCTTAGAATTTGGGCGGGGCTCCTACGAGCAGTACTTC	TRBJ2-7	NA	TRBV7-8	NA
CATLSGGLDNEQFF	TGTGCCACCTTAAGCGGGGGCTTAGACAATGAGCAGTTCTTC	TRBJ2-1	NA	TRBV18	TRBD2
CASSPPGQGASELFF	TGTGCCAGCAGTCCACCGGGACAGGGGGCGTCGGAGCTGTTTTTT	TRBJ2-2	NA	TRBV28	TRBD1
CASSTNPDRRLPYEQYF	TGTGCCAGCAGTACCAATCCTGACAGGAGGCTTCCCTACGAGCAGTACTTC	TRBJ2-7	NA	TRBV2	NA
CASSPGQDYEQYF	TGTGCCAGCAGTCCAGGACAGGACTACGAGCAGTACTTC	TRBJ2-7	NA	TRBV28	TRBD1
CASSQDLTGVREQYF	TGCGCCAGCAGCCAAGATTTAACGGGTGTGCGCGAGCAGTACTTC	TRBJ2-7	NA	TRBV4-3	NA
CASSLSGQAYNSPLHF	TGTGCCAGCAGCTTGAGTGGACAGGCGTATAATTCACCCCTCCACTTT	TRBJ1-6	NA	TRBV11-2	TRBD1
CASSQDRDYRTDTQYF	TGTGCCAGCAGCCAAGACCGGGACTACCGCACAGATACGCAGTATTTT	TRBJ2-3	NA	TRBV4-2	TRBD2
CASSAVDRPNTEAFF	TGTGCCAGCAGCGCTGTAGACAGGCCTAACACTGAAGCTTTCTTT	TRBJ1-1	NA	TRBV9	NA
CASSLSRGPSQFF	TGCGCCAGCAGCTTAAGCAGGGGGCCCTCCCAGTTCTTC	TRBJ2-1	NA	TRBV5-1	TRBD1
CASRKTGTGVSGYTF	TGTGCCAGTAGGAAAACCGGGACAGGGGTCTCTGGCTACACCTTC	TRBJ1-2	once	TRBV19	TRBD1
CATSRQWGAGNTDTQYF	TGTGCCACCAGCAGACAATGGGGAGCGGGGAATACAGATACGCAGTATTTT	TRBJ2-3	NA	TRBV15	TRBD2
CARSLIQGTHEQYF	TGTGCCAGAAGCTTGATACAGGGGACCCACGAGCAGTACTTC	TRBJ2-7	NA	TRBV5-3	TRBD1
CASRLRTENTEAFF	TGTGCCAGCAGGTTAAGGACAGAGAACACTGAAGCTTTCTTT	TRBJ1-1	NA	TRBV5-4	NA
CASSSTGNNQPQHF	TGTGCCAGCAGTTCTACAGGGAACAATCAGCCCCAGCATTTT	TRBJ1-5	NA	TRBV6-5	NA
CASSWGTGGYNEQFF	TGCGCCAGCAGCTGGGGGACAGGGGGTTACAATGAGCAGTTCTTC	TRBJ2-1	once	TRBV5-1	TRBD1
CSVAGRQRQETQYF	TGCAGCGTTGCTGGTCGGCAGAGGCAAGAGACCCAGTACTTC	TRBJ2-5	NA	TRBV29-1	NA
CASSYLVRVIRYGYTF	TGTGCCAGCAGTTATCTTGTCCGGGTAATAAGATATGGCTACACCTTC	TRBJ1-2	NA	TRBV6-9	NA
CASSLAGEGTEAFF	TGCGCCAGCAGCTTGGCCGGGGAGGGCACTGAAGCTTTCTTT	TRBJ1-1	NA	TRBV5-1	NA
CASSILGGNQPQHF	TGTGCCAGTAGTATTTTAGGGGGTAATCAGCCCCAGCATTTT	TRBJ1-5	NA	TRBV19	NA
CASSPGATNTEAFF	TGCGCCAGCAGCCCAGGGGCTACGAACACTGAAGCTTTCTTT	TRBJ1-1	once	TRBV5-1	NA